The 22 T cell receptor beta chains below were found in one sample sequenced in a study of T cells after yellow fever vaccination. TCRdb independently ran MiXCR on the 5' RACE reads; one entry per CDR3 protein. The table has hundreds of thousands of distinct CDR3 sequences, 15% to 20% seen once; the top ten hold approximately 14%. The sequencing here drew on PBMCs, taken 15 days after the yellow fever booster vaccination. Receptors were obtained from a man aged 25 to 40 who received the YFV17D yellow fever vaccine.

The chain combines TRBV12-3 or TRBV12-4 with TRBJ2-5; D gene unclear. This CDR3 is built from 15 residues. The V and J ends lost 3 bases and 1 base respectively, with 12 bases between them. CDR3 residues: CASSFTPGPQETQYF. The CDR3 region has the DNA TGTGCCAGCAGTTTCACTCCGGGCCCCCAAGAGACCCAGTACTTC.

This clonotype was observed a few times. This chain's CDR3 is CASSFTGALLDEQYF. Written as DNA, the CDR3 is TGTGCCAGCAGTTTCACGGGTGCCCTTTTAGACGAGCAGTACTTC. The genes are TRBV27 and TRBJ2-7; D gene ambiguous. The CDR3 loop spans 15 amino acids. Trimming removed 3 bases at V and 5 bases at J, with 17 bases between. Germline loops: CDR1 MNHEY, CDR2 SMNVEV (reference sequence).

The V and J genes are TRBV15 and TRBJ1-4; D gene ambiguous. Germline V gene lookup returns CDR1 LNHNV and CDR2 YYDKDF (reference sequence). V was cut by 4 bases and J by 5 bases, with 5 bases left in between. The CDR3 runs 12 residues. In nucleotides, the CDR3 is TGTGCCACCAGCACCCGAAATGAAAAACTGTTTTTT. Translation gives CATSTRNEKLFF.

Concerning this clonotype: One end of the junction fails to match germline, which may point to a read error. This chain joins TRBV20-1 and TRBJ2-7; D ambiguous. Germline V gene sequence: CDR1 DFQATT, CDR2 SNEGSKA (reference sequence). The CDR3 extends over 14 amino acids. The CDR3 DNA follows: TGCAGCGCTAGATCTCTGACTCCTCCCTACGAGCAGTACTTC. Amino acid sequence: CSARSLTPPYEQYF.

CDR3 nucleotide sequence: TGCAGTGCCCTAAACAGCGTGTACCAAGAGACCCAGTACTTC. This encodes CSALNSVYQETQYF. This sequence joins TRBV20-1 and TRBJ2-5; no clear D. Trimming removed 6 bases from V and 0 bases from J, with 14 bases in between. This CDR3 is 14 amino acids long. In germline, CDR1 is DFQATT, CDR2 SNEGSKA (reference sequence).

This clonotype has at least ten counts. Compared with germline, one end of the junction differs, possibly owing to a read error. This rearrangement joins TRBV4-2 to TRBJ2-5, with D possibly being TRBD1 or TRBD2 (5 bases each). This CDR3 is built from 12 residues. Germline V lookup: CDR1 LGHNA, CDR2 YNFKEQ. The CDR3, as DNA: TGCGCCAGCAGTCAGGGAGCGGAGACCCAGTACTTC. Protein: CASSQGAETQYF.

V gene TRBV2 combines with J gene TRBJ2-6, with D unresolved. CDR3 size: 15 residues. The ends were cut back, 4 bases at V and 0 bases at J, with 7 bases in the middle. Germline loops: CDR1 SNHLY, CDR2 FYNNEI. The CDR3 nucleotides read TGTGCCAGCAGTGCACAGAGCTCTGGGGCCAACGTCCTGACTTTC. Translating it yields CASSAQSSGANVLTF.

This clonotype appeared once. The junction differs from germline at one of its ends, possibly a read error. V is TRBV4-3 and J is TRBJ2-5, with a tentative D call TRBD1 (5 bases). Looked up from germline, CDR1 is LGHNA and CDR2 is YSLEER. There are 15 residues in the CDR3. CDR3: CASSQDWGGEETRYF. The CDR3 DNA reads TGCGCCAGCAGCCAAGATTGGGGCGGAGAGGAGACCCGGTACTTC.

This clonotype was observed a handful of times. This sequence joins TRBV28 and TRBJ2-7; D is perhaps TRBD2 (5 bases). Germline assignment: CDR1 MDHEN and CDR2 SYDVKM. The CDR3 spans 14 residues. V lost 6 bases to trimming and J lost 2 bases, with 14 bases between them. CDR3 region: CASSRISDTYEQYF. CDR3 in DNA: TGTGCCAGCAGCCGGATTAGCGACACCTACGAGCAGTACTTC.

J is TRBJ1-2 and V is TRBV7-9; 7 positions agree with TRBD1. From germline, CDR1 is SEHNR and CDR2 FQNEAQ (reference sequence). V trimming: 4 bases; J trimming: 3 bases; junction bases outside the gene matches: 11. The CDR3 length is 16 residues. CDR3 nucleotide sequence: TGTGCCAGCAGCTCGGCAGGGGGGACTAAAGACTATGGCTACACCTTC. Protein sequence: CASSSAGGTKDYGYTF.

This sequence joins TRBV5-1 and TRBJ2-5; the D gene could be TRBD1 or TRBD2 (7 bases each). V lost 2 bases, J lost 5 bases, and 13 bases lay in between. The CDR3 has 14 amino acids. Germline V gene data show CDR1 as SGHRS and CDR2 as YFSETQ. The CDR3 region has the DNA TGCGCCAGCAGCTTCACAGGGGAGGGCGAGACCCAGTACTTC. Translation gives CASSFTGEGETQYF. Full variable domain (outside the CDR3, taken from reference TRBV5-1 and TRBJ2-5): KAGVTQTPRYLIKTRGQQVTLSCSPISGHRSVSWYQQTPGQGLQFLFEYFSETQRNKGNFPGRFSGRQFSNSRSEMNVSTLELGDSALYLCASSFTGEGETQYFGPGTRLLVL.

This clonotype was picked up a small number of times. The chain has TRBV7-2 and TRBJ2-4, with 15 nucleotides matching TRBD2. This CDR3 region has 15 residues. The trim removed 4 bases at V and 5 bases at J, leaving 0 bases unmatched. Germline-derived CDR1 and CDR2 are SGHTA and FQGNSA. CDR3 coding DNA: TGTGCCAGCAGCTGGACTAGCGGGAGGGAAAACATTCAGTACTTC. This sequence encodes CASSWTSGRENIQYF. The full variable domain, rest sourced from reference TRBV7-2 and TRBJ2-4, is GAGVSQSPSNKVTEKGKDVELRCDPISGHTALYWYRQSLGQGLEFLIYFQGNSAPDKSGLPSDRFSAERTGGSVSTLTIQRTQQEDSAVYLCASSWTSGRENIQYFGAGTRLSVL.

This clonotype has only a few counts. V gene TRBV20-1 combines with J gene TRBJ2-1; the D gene is possibly TRBD1 (6 bases). Germline V gene sequence: CDR1 DFQATT, CDR2 SNEGSKA (reference sequence). This CDR3 has 13 residues. V was trimmed by 6 bases and J by 5 bases, leaving 14 bases between them. In DNA form, the CDR3 reads TGCAGTGCGCCACGGGACATAAACAATGAGCAGTTCTTC. This codes for CSAPRDINNEQFF.

This clonotype was observed a few times. The chain uses TRBV9 and TRBJ1-2; no clear D gene. V was shortened by 0 bases and J by 7 bases, with 7 bases between the two germline ends. The CDR3 extends over 12 amino acids. The germline CDR1 and CDR2 sequences are SGDLS and YYNGEE. The CDR3 DNA reads TGTGCCAGCAGCGTAGAGCGCGGTGGCTACACCTTC. Its translation: CASSVERGGYTF.

The genes are TRBV7-9 and TRBJ2-6; possible D gene TRBD2, 6 bases. The CDR3 contains 17 residues. The germline V and J ends were trimmed by 4 bases and 3 bases, with 16 bases remaining between them. Per the germline V gene, CDR1 is SEHNR and CDR2 is FQNEAQ (reference sequence). For the CDR3, the DNA is TGTGCCAGCAGCTCACCGGGACTGCTCCGTGGGGCCAACGTCCTGACTTTC. This translates into CASSSPGLLRGANVLTF.

This clonotype was seen a few times. The chain couples TRBV7-9 to TRBJ2-7; D might be TRBD2 (6 bases). The germline V and J ends were trimmed by 6 bases and 1 base, with 13 bases remaining between them. This CDR3 has 14 residues. Looked up from germline, CDR1 is SEHNR and CDR2 is FQNEAQ (reference sequence). The CDR3 is CASRSSEGSYEQYF. CDR3 nucleotide sequence: TGTGCCAGCAGGTCTAGCGAAGGTTCCTACGAGCAGTACTTC.

J is TRBJ1-2 and V is TRBV6-5, with unresolved D. V lost 4 bases and J lost 3, with 18 bases in between. The CDR3 length is 16 residues. In germline, CDR1 is MNHEY, CDR2 SVGAGI. CDR3 amino acids: CASSFPPDSYDYGYTF. CDR3 DNA sequence: TGTGCCAGCAGTTTTCCTCCAGATAGCTATGACTATGGCTACACCTTC.

This clonotype was seen ten or more times. The J gene is TRBJ2-3, the V gene TRBV12-3 or TRBV12-4, with D tentatively TRBD2 (6 bases). V was clipped by 3 bases and J by 4 bases, with 11 bases between them. The CDR3 has 14 residues. The CDR3 DNA follows: TGTGCCAGCAGTTTTGGGGGGACCGCAGATACGCAGTATTTT. Encoded protein: CASSFGGTADTQYF.

J is TRBJ1-1 and V is TRBV7-6; D gene unclear. V lost 11 bases, J lost 2 bases, and 12 bases lay in between. Per the germline V gene, CDR1 is SGHVS and CDR2 is FNYEAQ. This CDR3 contains 12 residues. In DNA form, the CDR3 reads TGTGCCGTTCGACGCGGCAACACTGAAGCTTTCTTT. Translating gives CAVRRGNTEAFF.

There are a few counts of this clonotype. V gene TRBV10-2 combines with J gene TRBJ2-3, with 7 bases fitting TRBD1. From germline, CDR1 is WSHSY and CDR2 SAAADI. Trimming removed 3 bases from V and 5 bases from J; junction bases left unmatched: 8. The CDR3 covers 15 residues. The CDR3 here is CASSDPGGVIDTQYF. CDR3 nucleotide sequence: TGCGCCAGCAGTGATCCAGGGGGTGTTATAGATACGCAGTATTTT.

This chain connects TRBV27 to TRBJ1-6; weak D call: TRBD1 (5 bases). Germline V CDR1 and CDR2: MNHEY, SMNVEV (reference sequence). V lost 6 bases to trimming and J lost 2 bases, with 8 bases between them. CDR3 length: 14 amino acids. The CDR3 region has the DNA TGTGCCAGCAGGCAGGGAGCCTATAATTCACCCCTCCACTTT. Protein product: CASRQGAYNSPLHF.

The table lists this clonotype with a few counts. This CDR3 reads CASSPGGDARDYEQYF. In nucleotides, the CDR3 is TGTGCCAGCAGCCCTGGAGGGGACGCCCGGGACTACGAGCAGTACTTC. The genes are TRBV21-1 and TRBJ2-7; the table's D call, TRBD1, has no DNA check behind it. TRBV21-1 is recorded as a pseudogene. There are 16 residues in the CDR3.